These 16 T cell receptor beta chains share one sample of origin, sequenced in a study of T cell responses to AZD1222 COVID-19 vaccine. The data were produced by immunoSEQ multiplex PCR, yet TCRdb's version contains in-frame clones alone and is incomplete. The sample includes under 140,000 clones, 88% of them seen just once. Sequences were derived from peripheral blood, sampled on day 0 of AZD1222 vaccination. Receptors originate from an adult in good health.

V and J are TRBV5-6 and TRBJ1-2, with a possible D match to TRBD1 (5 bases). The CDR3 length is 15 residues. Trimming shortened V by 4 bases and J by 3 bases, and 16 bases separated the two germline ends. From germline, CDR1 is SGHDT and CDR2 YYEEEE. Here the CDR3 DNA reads TGTGCCAGCAGCCCCGGGCGGGGCAGGGACTATGGCTACACCTTC. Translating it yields CASSPGRGRDYGYTF.

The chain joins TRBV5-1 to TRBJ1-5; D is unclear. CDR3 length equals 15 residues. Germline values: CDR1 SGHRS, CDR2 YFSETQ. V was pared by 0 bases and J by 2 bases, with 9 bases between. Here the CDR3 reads CASSLAGLGNQPQHF. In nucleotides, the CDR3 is TGCGCCAGCAGCTTGGCAGGTCTGGGCAATCAGCCCCAGCATTTT.

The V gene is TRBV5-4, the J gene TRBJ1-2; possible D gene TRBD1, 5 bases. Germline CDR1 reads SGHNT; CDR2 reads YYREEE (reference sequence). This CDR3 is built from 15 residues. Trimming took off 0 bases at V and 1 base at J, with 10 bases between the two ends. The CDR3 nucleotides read TGTGCCAGCAGCTTGGACCAGACAGATAACTATGGCTACACCTTC. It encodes CASSLDQTDNYGYTF.

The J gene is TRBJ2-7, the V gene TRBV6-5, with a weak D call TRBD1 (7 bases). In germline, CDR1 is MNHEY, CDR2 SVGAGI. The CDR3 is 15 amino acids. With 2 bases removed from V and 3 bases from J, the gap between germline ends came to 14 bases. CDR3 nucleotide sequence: TGTGCCAGCAGTTACCGGGCAGGGGGACTCTACGAGCAGTACTTC. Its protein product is CASSYRAGGLYEQYF.

CDR3 protein: CASSIDRAGQGTSYEQYF. CDR3 nucleotides: TGTGCCAGTAGTATAGATCGGGCGGGACAGGGGACGTCCTACGAGCAGTACTTC. The chain employs TRBV19 and TRBJ2-7; 10 positions agree with TRBD1. V shed 0 bases, J shed 1 base, and the junction held 9 bases outside the gene matches. From germline, CDR1 is LNHDA and CDR2 SQIVND (reference sequence). This CDR3 spans 18 amino acids. The full variable domain, its missing parts supplied by reference TRBV19 and TRBJ2-7, is DGGITQSPKYLFRKEGQNVTLSCEQNLNHDAMYWYRQDPGQGLRLIYYSQIVNDFQKGDIAEGYSVSREKKESFPLTVTSAQKNPTAFYLCASSIDRAGQGTSYEQYFGPGTRLTVT.

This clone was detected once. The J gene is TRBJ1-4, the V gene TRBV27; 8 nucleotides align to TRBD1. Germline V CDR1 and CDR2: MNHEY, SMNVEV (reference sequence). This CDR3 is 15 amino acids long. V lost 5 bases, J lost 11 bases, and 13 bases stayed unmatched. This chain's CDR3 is CASSPDRANALKLFF. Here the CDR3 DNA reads TGTGCCAGCAGTCCGGACAGGGCGAATGCCCTGAAACTGTTTTTT.

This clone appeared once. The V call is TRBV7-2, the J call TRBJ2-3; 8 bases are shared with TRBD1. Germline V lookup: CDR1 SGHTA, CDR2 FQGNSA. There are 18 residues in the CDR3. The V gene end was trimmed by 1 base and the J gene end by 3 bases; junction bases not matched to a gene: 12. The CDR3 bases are TGTGCCAGCAGCTTAGACGGACAGGGATCGGAAGGGACAGATACGCAGTATTTT. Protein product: CASSLDGQGSEGTDTQYF.

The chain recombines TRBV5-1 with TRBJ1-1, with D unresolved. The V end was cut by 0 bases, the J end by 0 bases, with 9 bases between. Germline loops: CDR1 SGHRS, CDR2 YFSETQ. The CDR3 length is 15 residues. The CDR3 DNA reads TGCGCCAGCAGCTTGGGCGGTTGGATGAACACTGAAGCTTTCTTT. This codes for CASSLGGWMNTEAFF.

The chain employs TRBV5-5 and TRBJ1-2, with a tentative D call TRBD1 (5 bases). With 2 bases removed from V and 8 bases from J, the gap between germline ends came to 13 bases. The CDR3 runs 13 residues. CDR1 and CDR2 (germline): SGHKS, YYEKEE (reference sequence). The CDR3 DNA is TGTGCCAGCAGCTTCCGGGACGGGAGCGGCTACACCTTC. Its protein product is CASSFRDGSGYTF. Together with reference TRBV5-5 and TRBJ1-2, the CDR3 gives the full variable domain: DAGVTQSPTHLIKTRGQQVTLRCSPISGHKSVSWYQQVLGQGPQFIFQYYEKEERGRGNFPDRFSARQFPNYSSELNVNALLLGDSALYLCASSFRDGSGYTFGSGTRLTVV.

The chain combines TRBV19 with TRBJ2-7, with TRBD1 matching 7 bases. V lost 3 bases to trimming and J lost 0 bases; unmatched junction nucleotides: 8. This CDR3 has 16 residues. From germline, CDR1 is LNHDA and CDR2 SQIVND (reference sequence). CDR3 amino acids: CASSIQGTASSYEQYF. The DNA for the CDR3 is TGTGCCAGTAGTATCCAAGGGACAGCTAGCTCCTACGAGCAGTACTTC.

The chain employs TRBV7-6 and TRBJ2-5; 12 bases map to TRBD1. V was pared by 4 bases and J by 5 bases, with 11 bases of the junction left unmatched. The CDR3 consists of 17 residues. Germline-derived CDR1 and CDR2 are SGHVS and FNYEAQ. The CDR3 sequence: CASSSRPGQGAVETQYF. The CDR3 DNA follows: TGTGCCAGCAGCTCCCGCCCGGGACAGGGGGCTGTTGAGACCCAGTACTTC.

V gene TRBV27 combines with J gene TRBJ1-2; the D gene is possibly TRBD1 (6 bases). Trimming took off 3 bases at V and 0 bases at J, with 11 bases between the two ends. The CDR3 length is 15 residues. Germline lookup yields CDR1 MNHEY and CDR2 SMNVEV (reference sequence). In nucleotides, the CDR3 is TGTGCCAGCAGTTTCCAGACAGGAACTAACTATGGCTACACCTTC. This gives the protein CASSFQTGTNYGYTF.

This CDR3 reads CASSLASAGSSGNTIYF. The CDR3 nucleotides read TGTGCCAGCAGCTTAGCGTCCGCAGGAAGCTCTGGAAACACCATATATTTT. This sequence joins TRBV7-8 and TRBJ1-3, with unresolved D. This CDR3 spans 17 amino acids. The V end lost 0 bases, the J end lost 0 bases, and 12 bases lay between the germline ends. The germline V gene has CDR1 SGHVS and CDR2 FQNEAQ.

CDR3 region: CASSQADTQYF. The DNA for the CDR3 is TGTGCCAGCAGCCAGGCAGATACGCAGTATTTT. The chain combines TRBV3-1 (or the pseudogene TRBV3-2) with TRBJ2-3; no clear D. Trimming cost V 3 bases and J 4 bases, with 2 bases left between them. CDR3 length equals 11 residues. Germline lookup yields CDR1 LGHDT and CDR2 YNNKEL (reference sequence).

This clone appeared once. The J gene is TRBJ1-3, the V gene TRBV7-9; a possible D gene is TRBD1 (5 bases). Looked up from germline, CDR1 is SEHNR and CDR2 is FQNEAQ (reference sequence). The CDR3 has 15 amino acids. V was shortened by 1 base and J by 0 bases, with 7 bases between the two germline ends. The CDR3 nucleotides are TGTGCCAGCAGCTTAGACAGGCGCTCTGGAAACACCATATATTTT. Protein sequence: CASSLDRRSGNTIYF.

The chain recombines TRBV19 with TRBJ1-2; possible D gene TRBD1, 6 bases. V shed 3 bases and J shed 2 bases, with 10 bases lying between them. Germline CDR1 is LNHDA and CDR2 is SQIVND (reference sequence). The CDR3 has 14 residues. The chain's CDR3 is CASSMGQGNYGYTF. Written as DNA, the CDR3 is TGTGCCAGTAGTATGGGGCAGGGGAACTATGGCTACACCTTC.